The entry below describes one T cell receptor (beta chain). As processed by the authors: Nucleated cell counts were estimated from reference gene primer amplification. Measured with immunoSEQ multiplex PCR; TCRdb has only the in-frame clones, and not every one. Clone size and V and J calls were adopted from that table, with D and trimming inferred from the DNA. The sample includes over 200,000 clones, 87% seen only once; the top ten take approximately 10%. The data derive from a study of blood T cell repertoires in COVID-19. Study background: T cells, B-cell-depleted T cells, or PBMCs supplied cDNA or gDNA.

Individuals drawn from 20 to 25 US areas were roughly 18 to 95 years old. Participant reports of clinical history set cohort assignment. The CDR3 covers 15 residues. Germline assignment: CDR1 SQVTM and CDR2 ANQGSEA. V was cut by 8 bases and J by 1 base, with 20 bases left in between. The sequenced material came from PBMCs or T cells enriched from blood (not recorded which). This receptor was taken from a man between 18 and 35 years old with acute COVID-19. V and J are TRBV29-1 and TRBJ1-2, with D maybe TRBD1 (6 bases). CDR3: CSSRQVHTLNYGYTF. The CDR3 coding sequence is TGCAGCTCTCGACAGGTCCATACTCTTAACTATGGCTACACCTTC.